One T cell receptor beta chain is described in this entry. This CDR3 has 12 amino acids. Looked up from germline, CDR1 is MNHEY and CDR2 is SVGEGT. V lost 2 bases and J lost 5, with 6 bases in between. In the authors' methods: Using reference gene primer amplification, nucleated cell counts were estimated. The method was immunoSEQ multiplex PCR; TCRdb's version includes in-frame clones alone and lacks a portion of them. The D gene and trimming were derived from the DNA, and the V and J assignments and clone size from that table. Here the sample spans around 46,000 clones, 65% to 80% being singletons. These data are taken from a study of blood T cell repertoires in COVID-19. Study as a whole: Both acute and convalescent COVID-19 samples were obtained from the United States, Italy and Spain. PBMCs, B-cell-depleted T cells, or T cells were the source of the cDNA or gDNA that made up the material.

This sequence joins TRBV6-2 or TRBV6-3 and TRBJ1-2; D may be TRBD1 (6 bases). The sample taken for sequencing was peripheral blood. This receptor was taken from a human donor with active or convalescent COVID-19. The donor label of this sample is uncertain. The CDR3 is CASSYGTYGYTF. The CDR3 coding sequence is TGTGCCAGCAGTTACGGGACATATGGCTACACCTTC.